The 23 T cell receptor beta chains below come from one sample, sequenced in a study of cytomegalovirus exposure and HLA in healthy donors. The PCR contained 60 Vbeta and 13 Jbeta primers. Clones were sequenced by immunoSEQ multiplex PCR, and TCRdb holds only the in-frame ones, with some missing. Among more than 150,000 clones listed, over 80% were seen once. Sequencing was performed on PBMCs. The receptors here all came from a middle-aged man in good health and CMV-seropositive.

The chain links TRBV19 to TRBJ2-5; the match to TRBD2 covers 7 bases. Per the germline V gene, CDR1 is LNHDA and CDR2 is SQIVND (reference sequence). The junction had 2 bases not matched to a gene; V was cut back by 2 bases and J by 2 bases. The CDR3 covers 14 residues. The CDR3 nucleotides are TGTGCCAGTAGTATATGGGGACTACAAGAGACCCAGTACTTC. This sequence encodes CASSIWGLQETQYF.

This chain links TRBV7-2 with TRBJ2-3; D perhaps matches TRBD2 (5 bases). The V gene's germline CDR1 is SGHTA and CDR2 FQGNSA. The length of the CDR3 is 13 residues. Trimming stripped 3 bases from V and 6 bases from J, with 10 bases between. The CDR3 spells CASSFRRLDTQYF. DNA of the CDR3: TGTGCCAGCAGCTTTCGGAGGCTTGATACGCAGTATTTT.

The chain links TRBV6-5 to TRBJ2-1; tentatively, D is TRBD1 (5 bases). Trimming stripped 6 bases from V and 0 bases from J, with 9 bases between. The CDR3 has 14 amino acids. CDR1 MNHEY and CDR2 SVGAGI come from the germline V gene. Here the CDR3 DNA reads TGTGCCAGCAGCTCAGGGATCTCCTACAATGAGCAGTTCTTC. Residues: CASSSGISYNEQFF.

V usage is TRBV6-5 and J usage is TRBJ2-7; maybe TRBD2 (6 bases). The CDR3 runs to 13 residues. Trimming stripped 5 bases from V and 1 base from J, with 9 bases between. Germline V CDR1 and CDR2: MNHEY, SVGAGI. The CDR3 bases are TGTGCCAGCAGTGCCGGGGGTTCCTACGAGCAGTACTTC. Translation: CASSAGGSYEQYF.

The chain joins TRBV19 to TRBJ2-1; TRBD2 aligns across 8 bases. The CDR3 has 13 amino acids. V dropped 5 bases and J dropped 10; count of bases not matched to a gene: 7. The germline gives CDR1 LNHDA, CDR2 SQIVND (reference sequence). This CDR3 is CASSPGGVGEQFF. The DNA of the CDR3 is TGTGCCAGTAGTCCCGGGGGGGTCGGGGAGCAGTTCTTC.

The V and J genes are TRBV4-3 and TRBJ1-1, with TRBD1 identical over 8 bases. Per germline, CDR1 LGHNA and CDR2 YSLEER. The CDR3 contains 14 residues. V lost 3 bases and J lost 3; bases outside the gene matches: 3. CDR3 bases: TGCGCCAGCAGCCACGAGACAGGGGACACTGAAGCTTTCTTT. Amino acid sequence: CASSHETGDTEAFF.

The chain uses TRBV2 and TRBJ2-5; TRBD1 agrees at 9 bases. Germline V lookup: CDR1 SNHLY, CDR2 FYNNEI. V gave up 3 bases and J gave up 2 bases; unmatched junction bases: 7. The CDR3 is 16 residues long. DNA for the CDR3: TGTGCCAGCAGTGACGTCGGGACAGGGAGGCAAGAGACCCAGTACTTC. Encoded protein: CASSDVGTGRQETQYF.

The V and J genes are TRBV5-4 and TRBJ1-1; maybe TRBD1 (6 bases). Trimming shortened V by 5 bases and J by 3 bases, and 11 bases separated the two germline ends. CDR3 length: 13 residues. Germline V gene lookup returns CDR1 SGHNT and CDR2 YYREEE (reference sequence). The chain's CDR3 is CASSTGSHTEAFF. DNA for the CDR3: TGTGCCAGCAGTACAGGGTCTCACACTGAAGCTTTCTTT.

V and J are TRBV6-6 and TRBJ1-4; D not certain. CDR1 MNHNY and CDR2 SVGAGI come from the germline V gene (reference sequence). The CDR3 contains 15 residues. The V gene lost 5 bases and the J gene lost 0 bases, with 10 bases spanning the gap. The CDR3 sequence is CASSKRQSTNEKLFF. CDR3 nucleotide sequence: TGTGCCAGCAGTAAGAGACAATCAACTAATGAAAAACTGTTTTTT.

The chain couples TRBV7-9 to TRBJ2-2; D call uncertain. Germline V gene data show CDR1 as SEHNR and CDR2 as FQNEAQ (reference sequence). The CDR3 has 11 residues. Trimming pared 7 bases from V and 4 bases from J, leaving 4 bases between. CDR3 residues: CASMATGELFF. CDR3 coding DNA: TGTGCCAGCATGGCCACCGGGGAGCTGTTTTTT.

The CDR3 protein is CATSSFRDRGEQYF. CDR3 DNA sequence: TGTGCCACCAGCAGTTTCCGGGACAGGGGCGAGCAGTACTTC. This sequence joins TRBV15 and TRBJ2-7, with 10 positions matching TRBD1. Unmatched junction bases numbered 5, after V lost 3 bases and J lost 6 bases. The V gene's germline CDR1 is LNHNV and CDR2 YYDKDF (reference sequence). The CDR3 extends over 14 amino acids.

On this clone: The junction departs from germline at one end; a sequencing error may be responsible. V usage is TRBV7-7 and J usage is TRBJ2-1, with 8 nucleotides matching TRBD1. Germline assignment: CDR1 SSHAT and CDR2 FNYEAQ (reference sequence). This CDR3 region has 15 residues. Here the CDR3 reads CASSPGTGLSNEQFF. The CDR3, as DNA: TGTGCTAGCAGCCCAGGGACAGGACTCTCGAATGAGCAGTTCTTC.

In the case of this clone: This specimen includes other DNA sequences encoding the same CDR3. The chain is built from TRBV19 and TRBJ2-7; 7 bases fit TRBD2. Germline V gene lookup returns CDR1 LNHDA and CDR2 SQIVND (reference sequence). This CDR3 is built from 12 residues. Losses at the gene ends were 6 bases for V and 2 bases for J; bases not matched to a gene: 1. CDR3 sequence (DNA): TGTGCCAGTAGCGGACTAGCCTACGAGCAGTACTTC. This encodes CASSGLAYEQYF.

V and J are TRBV29-1 and TRBJ1-1; 9 bases fit TRBD1. The V and J ends lost 6 bases and 0 bases, in that order; junction bases with no gene match: 2. The germline V gene has CDR1 SQVTM and CDR2 ANQGSEA. CDR3 length: 13 residues. DNA for the CDR3: TGCAGCGTCGGGGACAGGGTGAACACTGAAGCTTTCTTT. It is translated as CSVGDRVNTEAFF.

The chain has TRBV7-2 and TRBJ2-5; D uncertain. V lost 1 base, J lost 5 bases, and 17 bases lay in between. The germline CDR1 and CDR2 sequences are SGHTA and FQGNSA. The CDR3 sequence is 16 residues long. CDR3 amino acids: CASSLGLNSIGETQYF. The DNA for the CDR3 is TGTGCCAGCAGCTTAGGGCTAAATTCTATCGGGGAGACCCAGTACTTC.

The chain uses TRBV2 and TRBJ2-3, with 13 positions matching TRBD2. V lost 6 bases to trimming and J lost 5 bases; unmatched junction nucleotides: 8. The CDR3 is made up of 16 amino acids. Germline-derived CDR1 and CDR2 are SNHLY and FYNNEI. CDR3 in DNA: TGTGCCAGCAGGAGCGCGGGACTAGCGGGGCAAGATACGCAGTATTTT. This gives the protein CASRSAGLAGQDTQYF.

About this clone itself: The germline gene is not matched at one end of the junction; a read error may be the cause. The CDR3 region is CASSGTANEKLFF. As DNA, the CDR3 is TGTGCTAGCAGCGGGACAGCTAATGAAAAACTGTTTTTT. The V and J genes are TRBV7-7 and TRBJ1-4, with 7 bases that match TRBD1. In germline, CDR1 is SSHAT, CDR2 FNYEAQ (reference sequence). The CDR3 contains 13 residues.

The chain links TRBV19 to TRBJ2-1, with 12 bases matching TRBD2. CDR1 LNHDA and CDR2 SQIVND come from the germline V gene (reference sequence). The ends lost 8 bases at V and 2 bases at J; junction bases unmatched: 7. The CDR3 runs 16 residues. The CDR3 region is CASQITSGGPYNEQFF. The CDR3 DNA reads as TGTGCCAGTCAGATCACTAGCGGGGGGCCCTACAATGAGCAGTTCTTC.

This rearrangement joins TRBV27 to TRBJ1-5; D gene unclear. V was cut by 0 bases and J by 2 bases, with 11 bases left in between. There are 16 residues in the CDR3. Germline lookup yields CDR1 MNHEY and CDR2 SMNVEV (reference sequence). CDR3: CASSLSASGGNQPQHF. CDR3 in DNA: TGTGCCAGCAGTTTATCGGCCTCCGGAGGCAATCAGCCCCAGCATTTT.

The CDR3 DNA reads as TGCGCCAGCACGGGGTACACTGAAGCTTTCTTT. This gives the protein CASTGYTEAFF. The rearrangement links TRBV10-1 to TRBJ1-1, with unresolved D. Deletions cut 7 bases from V and 3 bases from J, with 6 bases between. Germline V lookup: CDR1 WNHNN, CDR2 SYGVQD (reference sequence). This CDR3 is built from 11 residues.

J is TRBJ2-1 and V is TRBV4-1; D unresolved. The CDR3 is 15 amino acids. Per the germline V gene, CDR1 is MGHRA and CDR2 is YSYEKL. The ends were cut back, 4 bases at V and 0 bases at J, with 10 bases in the middle. The CDR3, as DNA: TGCGCCAGCAGCCGAGACCGCTACTCCTACAATGAGCAGTTCTTC. This translates into CASSRDRYSYNEQFF.

The chain carries TRBV18 and TRBJ2-2; D might be TRBD2 (6 bases). Germline-derived CDR1 and CDR2 are KGHSH and LQKENI. V lost 2 bases and J 0 bases, leaving 31 bases between the germline ends. The CDR3 contains 23 residues. CDR3 sequence: CASSPISRTPGDLLPSNTGELFF. The CDR3 DNA is TGTGCCAGCTCACCAATCTCCCGCACTCCGGGGGACCTCCTACCTTCGAACACCGGGGAGCTGTTTTTT.

J is TRBJ1-3 and V is TRBV7-9, with 9 bases fitting TRBD1. This CDR3 is 13 amino acids long. V shed 7 bases and J 5 bases; nucleotides not matched to a gene: 3. CDR1 and CDR2 (germline): SEHNR, FQNEAQ (reference sequence). The CDR3 region is CASITGGRNTIYF. The CDR3 nucleotides read TGTGCCAGCATCACAGGGGGCAGAAACACCATATATTTT.